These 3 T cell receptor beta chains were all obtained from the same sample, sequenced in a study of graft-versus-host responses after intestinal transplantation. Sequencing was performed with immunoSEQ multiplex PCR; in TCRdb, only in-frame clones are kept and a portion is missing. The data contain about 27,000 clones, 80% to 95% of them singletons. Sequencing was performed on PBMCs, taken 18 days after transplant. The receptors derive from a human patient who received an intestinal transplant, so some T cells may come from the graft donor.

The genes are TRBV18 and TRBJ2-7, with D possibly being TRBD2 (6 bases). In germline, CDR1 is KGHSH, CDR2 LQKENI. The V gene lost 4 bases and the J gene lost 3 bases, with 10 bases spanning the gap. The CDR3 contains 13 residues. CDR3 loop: CASSRADYYEQYF. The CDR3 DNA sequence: TGTGCCAGCTCACGGGCGGACTACTACGAGCAGTACTTC.

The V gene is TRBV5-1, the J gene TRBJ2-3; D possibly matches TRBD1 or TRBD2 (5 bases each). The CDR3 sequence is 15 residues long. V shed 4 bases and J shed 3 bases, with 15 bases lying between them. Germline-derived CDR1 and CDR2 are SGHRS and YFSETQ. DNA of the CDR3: TGCGCCAGCAGCCACGGGACCGCCTCAACAGATACGCAGTATTTT. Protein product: CASSHGTASTDTQYF.

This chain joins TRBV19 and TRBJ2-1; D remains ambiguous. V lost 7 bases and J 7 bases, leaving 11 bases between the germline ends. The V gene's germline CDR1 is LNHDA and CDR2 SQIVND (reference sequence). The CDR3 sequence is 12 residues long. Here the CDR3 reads CASTSGGNEQFF. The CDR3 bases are TGTGCCAGTACCTCGGGTGGGAATGAGCAGTTCTTC. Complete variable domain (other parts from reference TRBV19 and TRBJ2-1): DGGITQSPKYLFRKEGQNVTLSCEQNLNHDAMYWYRQDPGQGLRLIYYSQIVNDFQKGDIAEGYSVSREKKESFPLTVTSAQKNPTAFYLCASTSGGNEQFFGPGTRLTVL.